This entry concerns a single T cell receptor beta chain. The target antigen is unknown. This sample is part of a study of T-cell memory formation after mild COVID-19. Study-wide results and limits: Contracting clones localized mainly to CM and EM when CD4+ and mainly to EMRA when CD8+.

The 5'RACE method, run with constant-segment primers, produced TCR alpha and TCR beta cDNA libraries (carrying sample barcodes and UMIs). TCRdb reanalysed the 5' RACE reads using MiXCR and keeps one entry per CDR3 protein. The sample carries tens of thousands of distinct CDR3 sequences, around a quarter recorded once. Germline CDR1 reads SGHRS; CDR2 reads YFSETQ. Deletions cut 7 bases from V and 0 bases from J, with 10 bases between. The length of the CDR3 is 14 residues. Sequenced material: PBMCs or a T cell subset sorted from them (not recorded which). The chain has TRBV5-1 and TRBJ2-2; D not resolved. This TCR came from a man aged 18 to 29 who had mild COVID-19 (a few samples of this study predate the infection). Cell type and time point are not known. CDR3 residues: CASSVGSNTGELFF. In DNA form, the CDR3 reads TGCGCCAGCTCTGTCGGCTCGAACACCGGGGAGCTGTTTTTT. The complete variable domain, with remaining parts taken from reference TRBV5-1 and TRBJ2-2, reads KAGVTQTPRYLIKTRGQQVTLSCSPISGHRSVSWYQQTPGQGLQFLFEYFSETQRNKGNFPGRFSGRQFSNSRSEMNVSTLELGDSALYLCASSVGSNTGELFFGEGSRLTVL.